The TCR beta chain described here comes from a study of cytomegalovirus exposure and HLA in healthy donors. The primer mix had 60 Vbeta and 13 Jbeta primers. Sequencing used immunoSEQ multiplex PCR; TCRdb keeps in-frame clones, though not all of them. This sample has 200,000 to 300,000 clones, with approximately 85% found just once. As for this clone: What it recognizes is unknown.

From germline, CDR1 is MNHNS and CDR2 SASEGT. The CDR3 spans 14 residues. The V and J ends lost 6 bases and 1 base, in that order; junction bases with no gene match: 0. Findings of the study overall: An analysis that was carried out later associated approximately 17,000 TCR beta sequences with HLA alleles at 0.05 false discovery rate. The study recorded some 160 TCR beta chains that were cytomegalovirus-associated. Because they were indistinguishable, some V segments, including TRBV6-2 and TRBV6-3, were excluded. Common viral pathogens seemed to be connected with several of the most significant clusters, according to a later analysis.

The V gene is TRBV6-1, the J gene TRBJ2-2, with TRBD2 matching over 9 bases. The sample comprised PBMCs. This TCR was recovered from a middle-aged woman in good health and CMV-seropositive. CDR3 sequence: CASRTSGNTGELFF. CDR3 DNA sequence: TGTGCCAGCAGGACTAGCGGGAACACCGGGGAGCTGTTTTTT.